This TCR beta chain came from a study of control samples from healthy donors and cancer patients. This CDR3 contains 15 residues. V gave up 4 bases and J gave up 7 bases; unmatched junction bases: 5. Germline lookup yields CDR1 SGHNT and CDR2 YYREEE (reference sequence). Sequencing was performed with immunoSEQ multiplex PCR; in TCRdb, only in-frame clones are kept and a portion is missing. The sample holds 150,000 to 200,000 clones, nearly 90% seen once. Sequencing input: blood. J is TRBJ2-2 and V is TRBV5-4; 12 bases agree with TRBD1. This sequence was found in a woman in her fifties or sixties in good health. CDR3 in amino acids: CASSPGQGAIGELFF. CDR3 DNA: TGTGCCAGCAGCCCGGGACAGGGGGCGATCGGGGAGCTGTTTTTT. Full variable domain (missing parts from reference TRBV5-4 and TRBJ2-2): ETGVTQSPTHLIKTRGQQVTLRCSSQSGHNTVSWYQQALGQGPQFIFQYYREEENGRGNFPPRFSGLQFPNYSSELNVNALELDDSALYLCASSPGQGAIGELFFGEGSRLTVL.